This record covers a single TCR beta chain. Antigen unknown. These data are taken from a study of cytomegalovirus exposure and HLA in healthy donors. Whole-study findings and limits: 16,951 TCR beta sequences were associated with HLA alleles at 0.05 false discovery rate in a later analysis. Per a prior analysis, the majority of TCR beta V segments were productive roughly 87% or roughly 30% of the time.

Donors were nominally healthy when sampled, though unrecorded immune exposures were likely. This CDR3 has 15 residues. The V gene lost 6 bases and the J gene lost 2 bases, with 17 bases spanning the gap. Germline-derived CDR1 and CDR2 are SNHLY and FYNNEI. Both 60 Vbeta primers and 13 Jbeta primers went into the PCR. Generated by immunoSEQ multiplex PCR, the TCRdb table keeps only in-frame clones and is missing some. The data hold fewer than 200,000 clones, with about 65% observed a single time. The origin of this receptor is a man aged 40-49 years in good health and CMV-seropositive. The chain couples TRBV2 to TRBJ2-7, with D possibly TRBD1 on 6 matching bases. The sample taken for sequencing was PBMCs. DNA for the CDR3: TGTGCCAGCAGGGGACACAACCCTAACCCCTACGAGCAGTACTTC. Encoded protein: CASRGHNPNPYEQYF.